The entry below describes one TCR beta chain. There is no known antigen for this receptor. There are no base qualities to consult, and no much larger clone falls within one base. Healthy HIV-negative adults with no recently reported acute infections or vaccinations were included as donors. Every donor was a Caucasian adult residing in Nashville, Tennessee, USA. CD4+ T cells were enriched by magnetic negative selection, after which naive cells were positively selected on CD45RA and the negative fraction was taken as the memory subset. Blood was obtained by leukapheresis, after which PBMCs were separated by Ficoll-Histopaque density gradient centrifugation and cryopreserved in liquid nitrogen vapor phase. Analytical flow cytometry was used to check the purity and quantity of each magnetically sorted T cell population. From each sorted fraction, genomic DNA was isolated and quantified by UV absorbance on a Nanodrop 2000c.

V is cut back by 7 bases and J by 3 bases, with 9 bases in the junction unmatched. The CDR3 goes from the cysteine to the phenylalanine over 14 residues. CDR3 DNA is the only sequence kept; it has 42 bases, read in frame from the first base. CDR1 and CDR2 are read off the germline V gene as SNHLY and FYNNEI. The data originate from a study of shared clonotypes between healthy human individuals (dated by TCRdb to about 2020). Regarding the complete study: Three men and two women, aged 18 to 49 years, made up the cohort. Each donor's leukapheresis produced roughly between roughly 0.85 and 9.5 billion PBMCs. Different laboratories and diverse techniques were used to prepare libraries and sequence TCR repertoires, to increase sequencing depth and limit assay-specific biases. For each donor, CD4 naive and CD4 memory were each run on three plates, CD8 naive on two plates, and CD8 memory on one plate. Blood TCR repertoires of a handful of healthy adults were deeply sequenced to estimate repertoire size and the extent of clonotype sharing between individuals.

Using the deep immunoSEQ assay, multiplex PCR amplified TCR CDR3 regions from genomic DNA. Genomic DNA extracted from each cell subset was distributed evenly over all wells of several immunoSEQ 96-well plates, and each plate served as one replicate. For sorted subsets, each replicate PCR was loaded with 200 ng genomic DNA, equivalent to approximately 33,000 T cell genomes. Purified libraries were quantified with a Qubit 3.0 fluorometer, sized on a Bioanalyzer 2100, and re-quantified with the KAPA Library Quantification kit. Every immunoSEQ 96-well plate was sequenced on a dedicated single-read 150-cycle Illumina NextSeq 550 flow cell. The authors' analysis ran thus. Because only junctional sequences without quality scores were contained in the immunoSEQ output, filtering matching that applied to full-length reads could not be performed. To assign V/J genes and CDR3, sequences were annotated against IMGT germline references using PyIR, a Python wrapper for IgBLAST v1.9. Reads with weak V/J assignments (E-value above 1e-6), missing CDR3, stop codons, out-of-frame junctions, or ambiguous translated residues were removed. V3J clonotypes were defined by identical inferred V gene, J gene, and CDR3 amino acid sequence. The percentage overlap between two repertoires was calculated by dividing the number of shared unique clonotypes by the size of the smaller repertoire. Richness of each repertoire was evaluated using RTK rarefaction, the Chao1 estimator, and Recon v2.1 estimates of unobserved clonotypes. Generation probabilities for all TCRbeta clonotypes obtained by the gDNA method from several donors were computed using OLGA. Sourced from immuneACCESS, this table was stored by TCRdb with only in-frame sequences that have V and J called. A share of the clones is absent; for the studies checked, an unresolved V gene accounts for under half, and the remainder has no known explanation. The V and J calls and clone size come from that table; D and trimming were worked out from the DNA. The sample includes over a million clones, with about 74% observed a single time. The ten largest make up around 1.5% of the sample.

Study-level results and caveats: Because the study included a small number of donors, the genetic and exposure-history diversity represented was limited. Clonotypes shared by all four sorted-subset donors showed higher generation probabilities than non-shared clonotypes. Sampling was limited to blood, and TCR repertoires in tissue likely differ from TCR repertoires in blood. Rarefaction of sorted-subset datasets indicated incomplete sequencing despite the large sequencing depth. Pairwise subsampling led to the expectation that sequencing depth would affect the degree of clonotype sharing among donors. Naive subsets generally had larger estimated clonotype richness than memory subsets did. Across a few donors, approximately 5% of naive CD4, around 3.3% of naive CD8, about 2.3% of memory CD4, and 0.4% of memory CD8 clonotypes were shared.

The sample was memory CD4+ T cells sorted from blood. The cell subset or site label here, explained by the study, means: CD45RA-negative fraction. Here the chain combines TRBV2 and TRBJ2-7, with 7 central nucleotides matching TRBD1. The TCR was taken from a man between 18 and 29 years old in good health. In nucleotides, the sequence is TGTGCCAGCAACGGACTGGGACAGTTCTACGAGCAGTACTTC. It translates to CASNGLGQFYEQYF.